This is a list of T cell receptor beta chains from one sample in a study of blood T cell repertoires in COVID-19. Method: immunoSEQ multiplex PCR; TCRdb's copy keeps in-frame clones and lacks some. Found here are 110,000 to 150,000 clones, around nine tenths of them singletons; the top ten hold about 10%. Sequenced input: peripheral blood. The receptors shown here come from a man aged 50 to 59 with active or convalescent COVID-19. CDR3s include the opening cysteine and the closing phenylalanine or tryptophan.

TRBV11-2	TRBJ2-7	CASGTGFNYEQYF
TRBV7-8	TRBJ2-1	CASSQLPRELSYNEQFF
TRBV5-5	TRBJ1-3	CASSLDGAVGTIYF
TRBV27	TRBJ1-1	CASSWGGQGNTEAFF
TRBV7-2	TRBJ1-4	CASSLAGTVGEKLFF
TRBV3-1/TRBV3-2	TRBJ1-4	CASNSRGSSEKLFF
TRBV4-3	TRBJ2-7	CASSQSPQLAGAYEQYF
TRBV28	TRBJ2-1	CASSSSGWAGGTRNEQFF
TRBV6-5	TRBJ1-5	CASSYRGNQPQHF
TRBV15	TRBJ1-2	CATSRGTSSYGYTF
TRBV15	TRBJ2-7	CATSRRAGTYEQYF
TRBV15	TRBJ2-4	CATSRTPGGQGANIQYF
TRBV7-2	TRBJ2-3	CASSSVGTSGGNTQYF
TRBV28	TRBJ2-7	CASRPQGGASYEQYF
TRBV9	TRBJ2-1	CASSPPGHEQFF
TRBV30	TRBJ1-5	CAWSKGADGQPQHF
TRBV5-8	TRBJ2-7	CASSSGTSVAYEQYF
TRBV6-5	TRBJ1-5	CASSSTGSSNQPQHF
TRBV7-9	TRBJ1-5	CASSLGGTRNQPQHF
TRBV7-8	TRBJ2-7	CASSLVSGGGTYEQYF
TRBV15	TRBJ2-7	CATSPGAGGFYEQYF
TRBV5-5	TRBJ2-1	CASSLVHDRSSYNEQFF
TRBV11-2	TRBJ1-2	CASSLGRGGDYGHTF
TRBV7-9	TRBJ2-1	CASSLDGLAYNEQFF
TRBV5-4	TRBJ1-3	CASSSPGQTSGNTIYF
TRBV28	TRBJ1-6	CASSLYGTGPSPLHF
TRBV5-1	TRBJ1-4	CASSSGSTNEKLFF
TRBV2	TRBJ2-3	CASSEKRYTQYF
TRBV9	TRBJ2-5	CASSVESGAATQYF
TRBV4-2	TRBJ2-7	CASSLQREGLYEQYF
TRBV5-8	TRBJ2-1	CAHPSEPFGVYNEQFF
TRBV30	TRBJ2-2	CACPRGRGANTGELFF
TRBV4-3	TRBJ2-1	CASSQERQGYNEQFF
TRBV19	TRBJ1-5	CASTLRDSNQPQHF
TRBV9	TRBJ2-1	CASSVRTANEQFF
TRBV7-2	TRBJ1-1	CASSTREIWTEAFF
TRBV18	TRBJ1-5	CASSPQTGGNQPQHF
TRBV4-1	TRBJ2-1	CASRGLAGGHYEQFF
TRBV30	TRBJ1-5	CAWSRGTVSNQPQHF
TRBV7-9	TRBJ2-2	CASSPGLAGYTGELFF
TRBV24-1	TRBJ2-5	CATSDQGQGAGETQYF
TRBV18	TRBJ1-1	CASSPFDTLNTEAFF
TRBV3-1/TRBV3-2	TRBJ2-1	CASSQEWGGSSYNEQFF
TRBV9	TRBJ2-1	CASSATQAGAVSEQFF
TRBV11-2	TRBJ2-5	CASSLVQGAKWETQYF
TRBV3-1/TRBV3-2	TRBJ1-6	CASSPQGQGARSPLHF
TRBV27	TRBJ1-6	CASSFRTGGYNSPLHF
TRBV4-2	TRBJ2-7	CASSQAQRGYEQYF
TRBV10-1	TRBJ2-5	CASSKPSSDLGGTQYF
TRBV11-2	TRBJ1-2	CASSLSSGTGGEVGYTF
TRBV6-5	TRBJ1-5	CAVKTGSNQPQHF
TRBV3-1/TRBV3-2	TRBJ2-1	CASRSLAGADNEQFF